The source of this T cell receptor beta chain is a study of T cells after yellow fever vaccination. Study-level background: Low-cell-number fractions underwent preparation using SMART-Seq v4 Ultra Low Input. General observations from the study: Researchers noted that a small share of clonotypes showed up in both CD4 and CD8 compartments. A faster peak, day 5 versus 15, was reached by the weaker secondary response.

5'RACE template switching produced TCR cDNA carrying a universal primer site and UMIs. Each CDR3 protein gets one entry after TCRdb re-called the 5' RACE reads with MiXCR. In the table there are 500,000 to 650,000 distinct CDR3 sequences, around 12% of which are singletons. The V gene's germline CDR1 is SGHVS and CDR2 FQNEAQ. V was cut by 6 bases and J by 0 bases, with 9 bases left in between. This CDR3 is 14 amino acids long. The sample holds a few counts of this clonotype. Its antigen is still unknown. V is TRBV7-8 and J is TRBJ1-3, with no clear D. The receptor was isolated from a man younger than 45 who received the YFV17D yellow fever vaccine. Sample: PBMCs, taken on the day of the yellow fever booster vaccination. The CDR3 is CASRRERSGNTIYF. The CDR3, as DNA: TGTGCCAGCAGAAGGGAGCGCTCTGGAAACACCATATATTTT.